A single sample gave rise to the 25 T cell receptor beta chains below, sequenced in a study of T-cell reconstitution after alpha-beta-depleted transplantation in children. This sample's TCRbeta library carried unique molecular identifier barcodes. TCRdb re-called the PCR reads with MiXCR, one entry per CDR3 protein. The table includes about 200,000 distinct CDR3 sequences, 6.3% detected once. The specimen comprised PBMCs, sampled before TCRalphabeta/CD19-depleted stem cell transplant. Receptors originate from a girl less than two years old with combined immunodeficiency, due to receive a stem cell transplant.

V and J are TRBV18 and TRBJ2-1, with D unclear. CDR1 KGHSH and CDR2 LQKENI come from the germline V gene. This CDR3 comprises 15 residues. V lost 6 bases, J lost 0 bases, and 12 bases lay in between. The CDR3 DNA follows: TGTGCCAGCTCCCCCCCATCGGGCTCCTACAATGAGCAGTTCTTC. The encoded protein is CASSPPSGSYNEQFF.

This clonotype was counted many times. The V call is TRBV2, the J call TRBJ2-1, with 8 bases lining up with TRBD1. The CDR3 totals 14 residues. Trimming at V came to 5 bases and at J to 4 bases, leaving 4 bases not matched to a gene. CDR1 and CDR2 from the germline V gene are SNHLY and FYNNEI. In DNA form, the CDR3 reads TGTGCCAGCAGTCCAGGGGGCCTGTACAATGAGCAGTTCTTC. Encoded protein: CASSPGGLYNEQFF.

This clonotype appeared many times. The chain recombines TRBV9 with TRBJ2-7, with a possible D match to TRBD2 (6 bases). The CDR3 length is 14 residues. Per the germline V gene, CDR1 is SGDLS and CDR2 is YYNGEE. V lost 3 bases, J lost 0 bases, and 10 bases lay in between. The CDR3 bases are TGTGCCAGCAGCGCTCCGGGACTCTCCTACGAGCAGTACTTC. It translates to CASSAPGLSYEQYF.

This clonotype occurred many times. The chain employs TRBV5-1 and TRBJ2-7; 7 bases line up with TRBD2. The CDR3 contains 15 residues. V gave up 4 bases and J gave up 0 bases; unmatched junction bases: 7. Germline values: CDR1 SGHRS, CDR2 YFSETQ. The CDR3 here is CASSGGLDASYEQYF. CDR3 bases: TGCGCCAGCAGCGGTGGACTAGACGCCTCCTACGAGCAGTACTTC. Full variable domain (outside the CDR3, taken from reference TRBV5-1 and TRBJ2-7): KAGVTQTPRYLIKTRGQQVTLSCSPISGHRSVSWYQQTPGQGLQFLFEYFSETQRNKGNFPGRFSGRQFSNSRSEMNVSTLELGDSALYLCASSGGLDASYEQYFGPGTRLTVT.

This clonotype has a count of ten or more. V is TRBV12-3 or TRBV12-4 and J is TRBJ2-6; 9 nucleotides match TRBD1. With 3 bases clipped from V and 2 bases from J, the junction kept 11 bases outside the gene matches. CDR3 length: 19 residues. The CDR3 bases are TGTGCCAGCAGTTTGACCCGGGACAGGGCGCGAGCTGGGGCCAACGTCCTGACTTTC. This translates into CASSLTRDRARAGANVLTF.

This clonotype was picked up many times. This chain uses TRBV24-1 with TRBJ2-1; D call uncertain. The germline V and J ends were trimmed by 1 base and 4 bases, with 13 bases remaining between them. Germline loops: CDR1 KGHDR, CDR2 SFDVKD. The CDR3 totals 16 residues. The CDR3 region is CATSDFPATTYNEQFF. The CDR3 DNA follows: TGTGCCACCAGTGATTTCCCGGCGACCACTTACAATGAGCAGTTCTTC.

The chain recombines TRBV5-4 with TRBJ2-5; 8 nucleotides line up with TRBD2. V gave up 2 bases and J gave up 1 base; unmatched junction bases: 1. The CDR3 consists of 14 residues. Germline V CDR1 and CDR2: SGHNT, YYREEE (reference sequence). The chain's CDR3 is CASSFGRVQETQYF. DNA of the CDR3: TGTGCCAGCAGCTTCGGGAGGGTCCAAGAGACCCAGTACTTC. Filled out from reference TRBV5-4 and TRBJ2-5, the complete variable domain reads ETGVTQSPTHLIKTRGQQVTLRCSSQSGHNTVSWYQQALGQGPQFIFQYYREEENGRGNFPPRFSGLQFPNYSSELNVNALELDDSALYLCASSFGRVQETQYFGPGTRLLVL.

This clonotype appeared a few times. The chain carries TRBV7-6 and TRBJ2-7, with D perhaps TRBD1 (6 bases). The germline V gene has CDR1 SGHVS and CDR2 FNYEAQ. The germline V and J ends were trimmed by 5 bases and 1 base, with 15 bases remaining between them. The CDR3 length is 15 residues. CDR3 sequence (DNA): TGTGCCAGCAGCCTCCCCCAGGGGCCGTCCTACGAGCAGTACTTC. Amino acid sequence: CASSLPQGPSYEQYF.

This clonotype showed up many times. The chain uses TRBV7-2 and TRBJ2-1; no clear D. The CDR3 totals 14 residues. From germline, CDR1 is SGHTA and CDR2 FQGNSA. V was cut by 1 base and J by 8 bases, with 12 bases left in between. The CDR3 DNA reads TGTGCCAGCAGCTTAGTGGCCCCCCCGGATGAGCAGTTCTTC. As protein: CASSLVAPPDEQFF.

This clonotype was recorded a few times. The chain joins TRBV7-9 to TRBJ2-4; D assignment may be TRBD1 or TRBD2 (5 bases each). Deletions cut 5 bases from V and 1 base from J, with 9 bases between. The CDR3 has 14 amino acids. Per germline, CDR1 SEHNR and CDR2 FQNEAQ (reference sequence). The CDR3 DNA reads as TGTGCCAGCAGCGATGGGGGTGCCAAAAACATTCAGTACTTC. Its translation: CASSDGGAKNIQYF.

Many counts were recorded for this clonotype. The chain employs TRBV6-5 and TRBJ1-1, with no clear D. The CDR3 has 13 residues. V was shortened by 5 bases and J by 0 bases, with 7 bases between the two germline ends. Looked up from germline, CDR1 is MNHEY and CDR2 is SVGAGI. Here the CDR3 DNA reads TGTGCCAGCAGTCCGTACATGAACACTGAAGCTTTCTTT. Translation: CASSPYMNTEAFF.

The chain has TRBV7-9 and TRBJ1-2; D uncertain. The V and J ends lost 3 bases and 3 bases respectively, with 17 bases between them. CDR1 SEHNR and CDR2 FQNEAQ come from the germline V gene (reference sequence). CDR3 length: 16 amino acids. CDR3 protein: CASSFSPNQNYYGYTF. Here the CDR3 DNA reads TGTGCCAGCAGCTTCAGCCCAAATCAGAATTACTATGGCTACACCTTC.

This clonotype was detected ten times or more. The V gene is TRBV5-5, the J gene TRBJ2-5; unclear D gene. The CDR3 is 11 residues long. V was pared by 1 base and J by 7 bases, with 5 bases between. The germline gives CDR1 SGHKS, CDR2 YYEKEE (reference sequence). The CDR3 protein is CASSLLRTQYF. In DNA, the CDR3 is TGTGCCAGCAGCTTGTTACGGACCCAGTACTTC.

The chain recombines TRBV19 with TRBJ2-1; TRBD2 matches at 8 bases. The germline V gene encodes CDR1 LNHDA and CDR2 SQIVND (reference sequence). The CDR3 runs to 15 residues. Germline trimming cut 2 bases from V and 3 bases from J; bases unmatched to any gene: 3. The CDR3 spells CASSITGTSYNEQFF. DNA for the CDR3: TGTGCCAGTAGTATAACCGGGACTAGCTACAATGAGCAGTTCTTC.

This clonotype was recorded at least ten times. This sequence joins TRBV12-3 or TRBV12-4 and TRBJ2-7, with D maybe TRBD1 (5 bases). The CDR3 runs to 13 residues. The V end lost 6 bases, the J end lost 2 bases, and 11 bases lay between the germline ends. In DNA form, the CDR3 reads TGTGCCAGCAGCGCGACAGCGACCTACGAGCAGTACTTC. Translated, it gives CASSATATYEQYF.

This clonotype was counted at least ten times. V usage is TRBV5-1 and J usage is TRBJ2-1; possibly TRBD2 for D (6 bases). Germline V gene data show CDR1 as SGHRS and CDR2 as YFSETQ. The V gene lost 4 bases and the J gene lost 7 bases, with 9 bases spanning the gap. The CDR3 covers 12 residues. The CDR3 coding sequence is TGCGCCAGCAGCAGACTAGAAAATGAGCAGTTCTTC. Translating gives CASSRLENEQFF.

On this clonotype itself: This clone may be a read error of a much larger clone one base away. This chain links TRBV7-3 with TRBJ2-5; tentative D call: TRBD2 (7 bases). There are 15 residues in the CDR3. The germline gives CDR1 SGHTA, CDR2 FQGTGA. This chain's CDR3 is CASSLTGGQGETHYF. The CDR3 DNA is TGTGCCAGCAGCCTTACGGGGGGCCAAGGAGAGACCCATTACTTC.

The chain links TRBV27 to TRBJ2-7; 9 bases are a match to TRBD2. The CDR3 extends over 15 amino acids. Trimming removed 5 bases from V and 6 bases from J; junction bases left unmatched: 11. Germline CDR1 MNHEY, CDR2 SMNVEV (reference sequence). The CDR3 reads CASSPLGGGAGEQYF. The CDR3 DNA reads TGTGCCAGCAGTCCCCTAGGCGGGGGGGCTGGCGAGCAGTACTTC.

This clonotype was recorded a few times. The chain links TRBV19 to TRBJ2-5; TRBD1 matches 7 bases. This CDR3 is 13 amino acids long. CDR1 LNHDA and CDR2 SQIVND come from the germline V gene (reference sequence). Trimming removed 10 bases from V and 5 bases from J; junction bases left unmatched: 10. The CDR3 DNA sequence: TGTGCCATCAGCCCAGGGGGTGCTGAGACCCAGTACTTC. Amino acid sequence: CAISPGGAETQYF. Filled out from reference TRBV19 and TRBJ2-5, the complete variable domain reads DGGITQSPKYLFRKEGQNVTLSCEQNLNHDAMYWYRQDPGQGLRLIYYSQIVNDFQKGDIAEGYSVSREKKESFPLTVTSAQKNPTAFYLCAISPGGAETQYFGPGTRLLVL.

The chain couples TRBV20-1 to TRBJ2-2, with TRBD1 matching over 12 bases. CDR1 and CDR2 from the germline V gene are DFQATT and SNEGSKA (reference sequence). The ends lost 2 bases at V and 5 bases at J; junction bases unmatched: 6. The CDR3 sequence is 16 residues long. CDR3 in amino acids: CSARPGQGARTGELFF. The CDR3 DNA reads TGCAGTGCTAGACCGGGACAGGGGGCGCGAACCGGGGAGCTGTTTTTT.

There are many counts of this clonotype. The rearrangement joins TRBV21-1 to TRBJ1-3; TRBD1 is the table's D call and was not checked against the DNA. TRBV21-1 is described as a pseudogene. The CDR3 has 17 amino acids. CDR3 sequence (DNA): TGTGCCAGCAGCAAAGCGGGGGACGTTCTTCACGGAAACACCATATATTTT. It encodes CASSKAGDVLHGNTIYF.

Points on this clonotype: A much more abundant neighbour one base away suggests this may be a read error. The conserved closing phenylalanine or tryptophan is absent in this CDR3, likely reflecting a read error. The V and J genes are TRBV9 and TRBJ2-1; tentative D call: TRBD1 (8 bases). Per the germline V gene, CDR1 is SGDLS and CDR2 is YYNGEE. The V end lost 7 bases, the J end lost 10 bases, and 24 bases lay between the germline ends. This CDR3 is 15 amino acids long. In DNA form, the CDR3 reads TGTGCCAGCGGGGGGGACAGGACCCCCATCAACGAGCAGTTCTGC. Protein sequence: CASGGDRTPINEQFC.

This clonotype was detected only a few times. This chain connects TRBV7-2 to TRBJ2-1; 12 nucleotides align to TRBD2. The CDR3 has 16 amino acids. Trimming removed 4 bases from V and 8 bases from J; junction bases left unmatched: 9. The V gene's germline CDR1 is SGHTA and CDR2 FQGNSA. CDR3 amino acids: CASSSLLAGGLDEQFF. CDR3 DNA sequence: TGTGCCAGCAGCTCCCTACTAGCGGGGGGACTCGATGAGCAGTTCTTC. Combining the CDR3 with reference TRBV7-2 and TRBJ2-1 gives the whole variable domain GAGVSQSPSNKVTEKGKDVELRCDPISGHTALYWYRQSLGQGLEFLIYFQGNSAPDKSGLPSDRFSAERTGGSVSTLTIQRTQQEDSAVYLCASSSLLAGGLDEQFFGPGTRLTVL.

This clonotype was detected ten times or more. The chain carries TRBV5-6 and TRBJ1-5; D not certain. Per the germline V gene, CDR1 is SGHDT and CDR2 is YYEEEE. Trimming stripped 5 bases from V and 0 bases from J, with 12 bases between. This CDR3 is 15 amino acids long. In DNA form, the CDR3 reads TGTGCCAGCAGTCAGATGCGGGATAGCAATCAGCCCCAGCATTTT. Protein sequence: CASSQMRDSNQPQHF.

This chain connects TRBV19 to TRBJ2-1; D may be TRBD2 (6 bases). This CDR3 comprises 15 residues. Germline values: CDR1 LNHDA, CDR2 SQIVND (reference sequence). Trimming removed 10 bases at V and 7 bases at J, with 23 bases between. CDR3 sequence reads: CATTLGGVNRNEQFF. The CDR3, as DNA: TGTGCCACCACCCTAGGAGGGGTGAATAGGAATGAGCAGTTCTTC.